The sample holds a few counts of the clone carrying this TCR beta chain. The antigen is unknown. Germline V gene data show CDR1 as MGHRA and CDR2 as YSYEKL. V gave up 0 bases and J gave up 0 bases, with 12 bases separating them. This CDR3 has 17 residues. A J-beta primer mix and a sample-barcoded 5' primer were used in a second PCR of about 7 to 12 cycles. Each cDNA was tagged by a template-switch adaptor containing 12 random nucleotides. TCRdb passed the 5' RACE reads through MiXCR, listing each CDR3 protein once. The table lists fewer than 2,000,000 distinct CDR3 sequences, approximately 40% of them singletons. The record originates from a study of blood T cells in healthy people across ages. Notes on the study in general: Higher naive T cell percentage went strongly together with higher TCR beta diversity. From one million sequenced T cells, diversity estimates were lower bounds.

Researchers isolated at least 6.5 million PBMCs per sample. The TCR was taken from a human donor in good health. Sequencing used blood. The gene calls are TRBV4-1 and TRBJ2-1; D assignment may be TRBD1 or TRBD2 (5 bases each). CDR3 DNA: TGCGCCAGCAGCCAAGATCACGGGGCGCACTCCTACAATGAGCAGTTCTTC. Its protein is CASSQDHGAHSYNEQFF.